The 20 T cell receptor beta chains reported below all come from one sample, sequenced in a study of T cells after yellow fever vaccination. TCRdb re-called the 5' RACE reads with MiXCR, one entry per CDR3 protein. The profile shows hundreds of thousands of distinct CDR3 sequences, roughly a sixth of them singletons. The source material was PBMCs, sampled more than 4 days after the first yellow fever vaccination. These receptors originate from a man aged 18 to 30 who received the YFV17D yellow fever vaccine.

The V and J genes are TRBV6-2 or TRBV6-3 and TRBJ2-1; D gene uncertain. This CDR3 region has 12 residues. Trimming stripped 0 bases from V and 6 bases from J, with 3 bases between. Germline V CDR1 and CDR2: MNHEY, SVGEGT. This chain's CDR3 is CASSYSINEQFF. DNA of the CDR3: TGTGCCAGCAGTTACTCTATCAATGAGCAGTTCTTC.

The rearrangement joins TRBV6-2 or TRBV6-3 to TRBJ2-5, with 7 bases fitting TRBD1. The CDR3 has 15 residues. Germline V gene sequence: CDR1 MNHEY, CDR2 SVGEGT. The V and J ends lost 4 bases and 2 bases, in that order; junction bases with no gene match: 7. The CDR3 spells CASSLKQGRQETQYF. In DNA, the CDR3 is TGTGCCAGCAGTTTAAAACAGGGGCGACAAGAGACCCAGTACTTC.

The gene calls are TRBV20-1 and TRBJ2-3; TRBD2 might be the D (6 bases). Trimming removed 0 bases at V and 4 bases at J, with 17 bases between. The CDR3 extends over 16 amino acids. Germline CDR1 is DFQATT and CDR2 is SNEGSKA (reference sequence). The CDR3 here is CSARDELATEADTQYF. CDR3 in DNA: TGCAGTGCTAGAGATGAGCTAGCGACCGAGGCAGATACGCAGTATTTT.

This chain uses TRBV27 with TRBJ2-2; possibly TRBD2 for D (6 bases). In germline, CDR1 is MNHEY, CDR2 SMNVEV (reference sequence). Deletions cut 4 bases from V and 4 bases from J, with 16 bases between. The CDR3 is made up of 16 amino acids. CDR3 residues: CASSWEATPTTGELFF. The DNA of the CDR3 is TGTGCCAGCAGTTGGGAGGCAACCCCGACCACCGGGGAGCTGTTTTTT.

The chain is built from TRBV4-1 and TRBJ2-7; TRBD1 agrees at 7 bases. Germline V gene lookup returns CDR1 MGHRA and CDR2 YSYEKL. CDR3 length: 16 amino acids. J gave up 3 bases and V 1 base, and 9 bases lay outside the gene matches. The CDR3 loop is CASSQGEYRGVYEQYF. The CDR3 nucleotides read TGCGCCAGCAGCCAAGGCGAATACAGGGGAGTCTACGAGCAGTACTTC.

The chain couples TRBV7-2 to TRBJ2-5; 12 nucleotides line up with TRBD2. The CDR3 totals 17 residues. In germline, CDR1 is SGHTA, CDR2 FQGNSA. The junction had 7 bases not matched to a gene; V was cut back by 1 base and J by 4 bases. CDR3 sequence: CASSLGRLAGEGETQYF. The DNA for the CDR3 is TGTGCCAGCAGCTTAGGGAGACTAGCGGGGGAGGGAGAGACCCAGTACTTC.

The chain links TRBV27 to TRBJ1-2; 11 bases are shared with TRBD1. In germline, CDR1 is MNHEY, CDR2 SMNVEV (reference sequence). The CDR3 has 14 residues. Trimming at V came to 5 bases and at J to 4 bases, leaving 3 bases not matched to a gene. The CDR3 nucleotides read TGTGCCAGCAGTGGGACAGGGGGGGGCTATGGCTACACCTTC. This sequence encodes CASSGTGGGYGYTF.

This clonotype was seen a few times. The V gene is TRBV7-2, the J gene TRBJ1-1; the D is unclear. The ends were cut back, 5 bases at V and 3 bases at J, with 16 bases in the middle. Germline CDR1 reads SGHTA; CDR2 reads FQGNSA. The CDR3 sequence is 15 residues long. CDR3 residues: CASSVTYGEDTEAFF. DNA for the CDR3: TGTGCCAGCAGCGTAACTTACGGGGAGGACACTGAAGCTTTCTTT.

The rearrangement uses TRBV12-3 or TRBV12-4 and TRBJ2-3; 9 nucleotides line up with TRBD2. V shed 6 bases and J 2 bases; nucleotides not matched to a gene: 6. This CDR3 contains 15 residues. CDR3 sequence: CASSPSGLATDTQYF. CDR3 bases: TGTGCCAGCAGCCCCTCGGGACTAGCCACAGATACGCAGTATTTT.

With respect to this clonotype: Germline is not matched at one junction end, which may reflect a read error. The J gene is TRBJ2-1, the V gene TRBV6-6; 8 bases map to TRBD1. The CDR3 covers 11 residues. Germline V gene sequence: CDR1 MNHNY, CDR2 SVGAGI (reference sequence). The CDR3 DNA sequence: TGTGCCAGCAGCCCGGACAGGGTAAAAATCTTC. It encodes CASSPDRVKIF.

The chain couples TRBV9 to TRBJ2-7; D possibly corresponds to TRBD1 (6 bases). The CDR3 runs 18 residues. The germline V and J ends were trimmed by 0 bases and 2 bases, with 21 bases remaining between them. The germline V gene encodes CDR1 SGDLS and CDR2 YYNGEE. The CDR3 region is CASSVVYRVSYLTYEQYV. The CDR3 nucleotides read TGTGCCAGCAGCGTAGTCTACAGGGTGTCCTACTTAACCTACGAGCAGTACGTC.

The V gene is TRBV4-1, the J gene TRBJ1-1; 10 bases align to TRBD1. The germline V gene has CDR1 MGHRA and CDR2 YSYEKL. V lost 8 bases and J lost 3; bases outside the gene matches: 9. CDR3 length: 15 amino acids. CDR3 sequence reads: CASGPVDRGHTEAFF. The CDR3 nucleotides are TGCGCCAGCGGTCCAGTCGACAGGGGGCACACTGAAGCTTTCTTT.

This chain joins TRBV10-3 and TRBJ2-3, with 7 bases identical to TRBD2. V lost 8 bases to trimming and J lost 2 bases; unmatched junction nucleotides: 7. This CDR3 is 14 amino acids long. From germline, CDR1 is ENHRY and CDR2 SYGVKD. The CDR3: CAIAWGGTTDTQYF. In nucleotides, the CDR3 is TGTGCCATCGCATGGGGGGGAACCACAGATACGCAGTATTTT.

The genes are TRBV4-3 and TRBJ1-1; D is ambiguous. Trimming stripped 1 base from V and 0 bases from J, with 6 bases between. Per germline, CDR1 LGHNA and CDR2 YSLEER. The CDR3 covers 14 residues. CDR3 sequence: CASSQGVMNTEAFF. CDR3 sequence (DNA): TGCGCCAGCAGCCAAGGGGTTATGAACACTGAAGCTTTCTTT.

The V and J genes are TRBV7-2 and TRBJ2-1; 8 bases are a match to TRBD1. Germline V CDR1 and CDR2: SGHTA, FQGNSA. Trimming at V came to 1 base and at J to 4 bases, leaving 3 bases not matched to a gene. This CDR3 comprises 15 residues. The CDR3 DNA reads TGTGCCAGCAGCTTAGTGGGACAGGTTTACAATGAGCAGTTCTTC. The encoded protein is CASSLVGQVYNEQFF.

The rearrangement uses TRBV7-9 and TRBJ1-5, with 7 bases identical to TRBD1. V lost 5 bases to trimming and J lost 12 bases; unmatched junction nucleotides: 7. CDR1 is SEHNR, CDR2 FQNEAQ, per germline (reference sequence). This CDR3 has 12 residues. The CDR3 DNA reads TGTGCCAGCAGCCCGACGACAGGGCTCCAGCATTTT. Protein sequence: CASSPTTGLQHF.

The chain has TRBV7-2 and TRBJ2-3; 10 nucleotides align to TRBD1. The germline V gene encodes CDR1 SGHTA and CDR2 FQGNSA. The length of the CDR3 is 16 residues. V shed 1 base, J shed 2 bases, and the junction held 3 bases outside the gene matches. As DNA, the CDR3 is TGTGCCAGCAGCTTAGATGGGACAGGGGTCACAGATACGCAGTATTTT. Protein sequence: CASSLDGTGVTDTQYF.

About this clonotype itself: It may be a read error: a sequence one base away is much more abundant. The conserved phenylalanine or tryptophan normally closing the CDR3 is absent here, so this likely arose from a read error. The rearrangement uses TRBV5-6 and TRBJ2-3; 12 bases map to TRBD1. CDR1 and CDR2 (germline): SGHDT, YYEEEE. The CDR3 has 17 residues. Trimming at V came to 4 bases and at J to 3 bases, leaving 9 bases not matched to a gene. The CDR3 is CASSIPRDRGRTDTQYL. The CDR3 DNA reads as TGTGCCAGCAGCATCCCCCGGGACAGGGGGCGAACAGATACGCAGTATTTG.

The chain has TRBV29-1 and TRBJ2-1; 10 bases match TRBD2. The junction had 10 bases not matched to a gene; V was cut back by 8 bases and J by 6 bases. CDR1 is SQVTM and CDR2 is ANQGSEA in the germline V gene. The CDR3 contains 14 residues. The CDR3: CSSSALAGINEQFF. The CDR3 DNA follows: TGCAGCTCCTCGGCACTAGCGGGGATCAATGAGCAGTTCTTC.

The V gene is TRBV20-1, the J gene TRBJ2-3; no clear D gene. From germline, CDR1 is DFQATT and CDR2 SNEGSKA (reference sequence). The CDR3 consists of 13 residues. V lost 1 base to trimming and J lost 4 bases, with 9 bases between them. The CDR3 sequence is CSARGIRPDTQYF. Here the CDR3 DNA reads TGCAGTGCTAGAGGGATACGCCCAGATACGCAGTATTTT.